This T cell receptor beta chain emerged from a study of human T cells and chemical hapten exposure. About the study: Weekly scalp doses of diphenylcyclopropenone were given to patients during the roughly 26-week study. Small differences in pooled library volume mainly drove the variation in TCR yields per sample.

Time point: patch test 2, 6 weeks after DPC sensitization. Treatment described: therapeutic diphenylcyclopropenone sensitization with weekly scalp DPC. Only a few counts were recorded for this clonotype. The CDR3 is made up of 12 amino acids. Trimming cost V 1 base and J 11 bases, with 8 bases left between them. From germline, CDR1 is SGHTA and CDR2 FQGNSA. Attachment of unique molecular identifiers to individual cDNA molecules was performed in the library. MiXCR was run by TCRdb on the RACE reads, yielding one entry per CDR3 protein. This table has more than 85,000 distinct CDR3 sequences, roughly a tenth appearing once.

The source was whole blood, collected in connection with sensitization to the hapten diphenylcyclopropenone (DPC). V and J are TRBV7-2 and TRBJ2-2, with a tentative D call TRBD1 (5 bases). The clonotype originates from a middle-aged woman with alopecia areata. Some clones in this sample may be carry-over from other donors' samples. The CDR3 sequence is CASSLGQGELFF. Here the CDR3 DNA reads TGTGCCAGCAGCTTAGGGCAGGGAGAGCTGTTTTTT.